This T cell receptor (beta chain) was recovered during a study of blood T cell repertoires in COVID-19 (dated by TCRdb to the early 2020s). Study-wide context: Samples from collaborators originated in the United States, Italy and Spain and spanned both the acute and convalescent phases of COVID-19. The prospective study material was composed of cDNA or gDNA derived from T cells, B-cell-depleted T cells, or PBMCs. The dataset comprised deeply sampled blood TCRbeta repertoires from subjects exposed to, actively infected with, or recovered from COVID-19. A freely available public database, intended as a resource for researchers studying the immune response to SARS-CoV-2, is where the repertoires were released. A de-identified subject ID, COVID-19 status, age in years and sex were almost always included in the sample metadata. The samples were drawn from two sources: the first 160 participants of the ongoing ImmuneRACE study, and 1,000 to 1,500 subjects contributed by 6 global collaborators. Where available, HLA class I and class II types were taken from metadata supplied by the sample provider and were not determined by assay-based typing.

The collaborating institutions used their own protocols to collect whole blood in K2EDTA tubes. For TCRbeta analysis, collaborators shipped samples in one of three forms: frozen whole blood, isolated PBMCs, or DNA extracted from either of those sample types. CDR3 length: 13 amino acids, cysteine to phenylalanine. The CDR3 DNA has 39 bases and is translated from base 1. V is pared back by 2 bases and J by 8 bases, with 10 bases lying between the germline termini. The germline V gene specifies SGHTA as CDR1 and FQGTGA as CDR2. What the study reported, not specific to this receptor: Clinical and demographic metadata were provided uncurated, with the amount varying by source and participant.

The immunoSEQ Assay, a bias-controlled multiplex PCR, was used to amplify TCRbeta CDR3 regions from genomic DNA. Processing in the source paper ran as follows. Nucleated cell counts per sample were estimated from amplification of reference gene primers within the assay. To quantify the absolute abundance of each unique TCRbeta CDR3 rearrangement, sequence reads were collapsed and filtered. For each sample, productive Simpson clonality was calculated as the square root of Simpson's diversity index over productive rearrangements. The table comes from immuneACCESS by way of TCRdb, which keeps in-frame sequences with V and J called. Part of the clones is missing from these tables; in studies checked, under half for an unresolved V gene and the rest for unknown reasons. The V and J calls and the clone size are those of that table, but D and trimming were determined from the DNA. The sample data list 200,000 or so clones, and roughly nine tenths of these were observed just once. 0.7% to 0.95% of the sample comes from the top ten.

A remark on this clone: Its cognate antigen has yet to be identified. Base qualities are missing; no much larger clone stands one base away.

This sequence originates from a woman aged 70-85 years with acute or convalescent COVID-19. This sequence uses TRBV7-3 and TRBJ2-1, and possibly TRBD1, on 7 matching bases. Input material: peripheral blood. At the DNA level, the sequence is TGTGCCAGCAGCTTAGACAGGGACTATGAGCAGTTCTTC. Its protein reads: CASSLDRDYEQFF.